This TCR beta chain was sequenced in a study of response to subunit inactivated influenza vaccine. Study results and limitations: Few new T cells, the authors suggested, are recruited by each seasonal influenza vaccination.

TCRdb re-called the RT-PCR reads with MiXCR, one entry per CDR3 protein. The repertoire has some 600,000 distinct CDR3 sequences, approximately 15% of them found once; the top ten carry roughly 7.2%. This clonotype showed up many times. The antigen remains undetermined. The V gene's germline CDR1 is SGHRS and CDR2 YFSETQ. After removal of 5 bases from V and 2 bases from J, the junction contained 1 base not matched to a gene. The CDR3 sequence is 14 residues long. Sequenced material: PBMCs from blood, taken less than 15 days before vaccination. The V gene is TRBV5-1, the J gene TRBJ2-5, with 12 bases identical to TRBD2. The sequence was obtained from a man in his fifties who received an inactivated influenza vaccine. CDR3 in amino acids: CASSGLAGQETQYF. The CDR3 coding sequence is TGCGCCAGCAGTGGACTAGCGGGACAAGAGACCCAGTACTTC. The whole variable domain, remainder taken from reference TRBV5-1 and TRBJ2-5, is KAGVTQTPRYLIKTRGQQVTLSCSPISGHRSVSWYQQTPGQGLQFLFEYFSETQRNKGNFPGRFSGRQFSNSRSEMNVSTLELGDSALYLCASSGLAGQETQYFGPGTRLLVL.